Detailed here is one TCR beta chain. These data are taken from a study of blood T cell repertoires in COVID-19. The overall study: Sites in the United States, Italy and Spain provided acute and convalescent COVID-19 samples. T cells, B-cell-depleted T cells, or PBMCs provided the cDNA or gDNA that served as material.

Authors' methods: By means of reference gene primer amplification, nucleated cell counts were estimated. Method: immunoSEQ multiplex PCR; TCRdb's copy keeps in-frame clones and lacks some. Clonal size and the V and J genes are those of that table, whereas D and trimming came from the DNA. The sample holds 200,000 to 300,000 clones, about 89% seen once. The receptor was derived from a man aged 40-55 years who had recovered from COVID-19. Sample: peripheral blood.

The CDR3 nucleotides are TGTGCCAGCAGCCGTACAGGGTTTTACGAGCAGTACTTC. This translates into CASSRTGFYEQYF. V gene TRBV6-2 or TRBV6-3 combines with J gene TRBJ2-7; D is possibly TRBD1 (6 bases). The germline gives CDR1 MNHEY, CDR2 SVGEGT. Trimming pared 6 bases from V and 4 bases from J, leaving 13 bases between. The CDR3 is 13 residues long.